These T cell receptor beta chains were read from a single sample in a study of blood T cells in healthy people across ages. TCRdb independently ran MiXCR on the 5' RACE reads; one entry per CDR3 protein. The table includes 750,000 to 1,000,000 distinct CDR3 sequences, almost 30% detected once. A further study also used this sample, focusing on T cells of mothers and their children.

The sample consisted of blood. These TCRs come from a woman aged 40 to 50 in good health. The CDR3 runs from the conserved cysteine through the conserved F or W. D genes are given only for firm matches. Clone size is given for some rows only: seen once, a few or many times, or a class if the clone is expanded.

>few|TRBD2|TRBV7-3|TRBJ2-1
CASSLQGASGDYNEQFF
TGTGCCAGCAGCCTCCAAGGGGCTAGCGGGGATTACAATGAGCAGTTCTTC
>few|NA|TRBV20-1|TRBJ2-7
CSATQPSRWYEQYF
TGCAGTGCTACCCAGCCTTCCCGGTGGTACGAGCAGTACTTC
>few|TRBD2|TRBV5-1|TRBJ2-1
CASSLKRGGSYNEQFF
TGCGCCAGCAGCTTGAAGCGGGGGGGGTCCTACAATGAGCAGTTCTTC
>NA|TRBD2|TRBV7-2|TRBJ2-1
CASSLAGLAGNEQFF
TGTGCCAGCAGCTTAGCGGGACTAGCGGGCAATGAGCAGTTCTTC
>few|NA|TRBV12-3/TRBV12-4|TRBJ2-5
CASRTLARETQYF
TGTGCCAGCAGGACCCTAGCGAGAGAGACCCAGTACTTC
>many|NA|TRBV20-1|TRBJ2-1
CSAPDSHNEQFF
TGCAGTGCACCGGACAGCCACAATGAGCAGTTCTTC
>NA|NA|TRBV28|TRBJ2-7
CASSPWGLIYEQYF
TGTGCCAGCAGTCCATGGGGGCTCATATACGAGCAGTACTTC
>NA|TRBD1|TRBV5-1|TRBJ1-1
CASSWGADRGQAEAFF
TGCGCCAGCAGCTGGGGAGCAGACAGGGGGCAGGCTGAAGCTTTCTTT
>NA|TRBD1|TRBV18|TRBJ2-5
CASSPSSDRGETQYF
TGTGCCAGCTCACCTAGTTCCGACAGGGGCGAGACCCAGTACTTC
>many|NA|TRBV20-1|TRBJ1-1
CSAKPPGLNTEAFF
TGCAGTGCTAAACCCCCGGGCTTGAACACTGAAGCTTTCTTT
>NA|TRBD2|TRBV7-8|TRBJ2-2
CASSLANGGRSGELFF
TGTGCCAGCAGCTTAGCCAACGGGGGGAGGTCCGGGGAGCTGTTTTTT
>many|NA|TRBV20-1|TRBJ2-7
CSATGTETYEQYF
TGCAGTGCTACCGGGACGGAAACCTACGAGCAGTACTTC
>few|TRBD2|TRBV29-1|TRBJ2-6
CSAESGSSGANVLTF
TGCAGCGCCGAAAGCGGGAGCTCTGGGGCCAACGTCCTGACTTTC
>NA|NA|TRBV28|TRBJ1-1
CASSLGSGGRAFF
TGTGCCAGCAGTTTAGGTAGTGGAGGGAGGGCTTTCTTT
>few|TRBD1|TRBV27|TRBJ1-6
CASSFELGTGSSPLHF
TGTGCCAGCAGTTTCGAGTTGGGGACAGGGAGTTCACCCCTCCACTTT
>NA|TRBD2|TRBV12-3/TRBV12-4|TRBJ2-5
CASSLRGLAGVNGETQYF
TGTGCCAGCAGTTTAAGGGGACTAGCGGGAGTTAATGGGGAGACCCAGTACTTC
>few|NA|TRBV30|TRBJ2-7
CAWSEGNPPNEQYF
TGTGCCTGGAGTGAAGGAAACCCTCCTAACGAGCAGTACTTC
>many|TRBD2|TRBV7-2|TRBJ2-1
CASSRLAGATPSGYNEQFF
TGTGCCAGCAGCCGCCTAGCGGGGGCGACACCTTCGGGATACAATGAGCAGTTCTTC
>NA|TRBD2|TRBV2|TRBJ2-7
CPSSAGRAHEQYF
TGCCCCAGCAGCGCCGGGAGGGCCCACGAGCAGTACTTC
>NA|NA|TRBV5-1|TRBJ2-5
CASRDRDTPKETQYF
TGCGCCAGCAGGGACCGGGACACCCCCAAAGAGACCCAGTACTTC
>NA|TRBD2|TRBV6-5|TRBJ2-1
CASSSSLAGLKNEQFF
TGTGCCAGCAGTTCCTCACTAGCGGGGCTGAAGAATGAGCAGTTCTTC
>NA|NA|TRBV20-1|TRBJ2-3
CSARGQRAQYF
TGCAGTGCTAGGGGCCAGCGGGCGCAGTATTTT
>NA|NA|TRBV5-1|TRBJ1-1
CASTALQGRNTEAFF
TGCGCCAGCACCGCCCTACAGGGAAGGAACACTGAAGCTTTCTTT
>NA|NA|TRBV27|TRBJ1-5
CASSWSGNQPQHF
TGTGCCAGCAGCTGGTCTGGCAATCAGCCCCAGCATTTT
>many|NA|TRBV4-3|TRBJ2-7
CASSQDRAPSYEQYF
TGCGCCAGCAGCCAAGATCGAGCACCCTCCTACGAGCAGTACTTC
>few|TRBD1|TRBV2|TRBJ1-2
CASSSDRGYGGYTF
TGTGCCAGCAGTAGCGACAGGGGATATGGTGGCTACACCTTC
>NA|NA|TRBV15|TRBJ1-5
CATSRDRLSYSNQPQHF
TGTGCCACCAGCAGAGACCGACTGTCCTATAGCAATCAGCCCCAGCATTTT
>NA|TRBD2|TRBV7-2|TRBJ2-1
CASSLVGLAGGSSYEQFF
TGTGCCAGCAGCTTAGTGGGACTAGCGGGAGGGAGCTCCTACGAGCAGTTCTTC
>many|NA|TRBV10-3|TRBJ1-2
CAISEDGRSNYGYTF
TGTGCCATCAGTGAGGATGGGAGGTCTAACTATGGCTACACCTTC
>NA|TRBD1|TRBV5-8|TRBJ2-3
CAGSSTGGADTQYF
TGTGCCGGCAGCTCGACAGGGGGCGCAGATACGCAGTATTTT
>once|NA|TRBV12-3/TRBV12-4|TRBJ1-2
CASSLALAGSISTNYGYTF
TGTGCCAGCAGTTTAGCACTGGCAGGGTCAATTTCGACTAACTATGGCTACACCTTC
>many|NA|TRBV10-3|TRBJ2-7
CAISEWGNNYEQYF
TGTGCCATCAGTGAGTGGGGCAACAACTACGAGCAGTACTTC
>many|TRBD1|TRBV5-5|TRBJ2-1
CASSYSVGTGGLGIEQFF
TGTGCCAGCAGCTATTCCGTTGGGACAGGGGGCCTGGGGATTGAGCAGTTCTTC
>once|NA|TRBV12-3/TRBV12-4|TRBJ1-5
CASSLTKQVGGYQPQHF
TGTGCCAGCAGTTTGACGAAACAGGTTGGGGGCTATCAGCCCCAGCATTTT
>NA|NA|TRBV28|TRBJ2-2
CASSSRTAANTGELFF
TGTGCCAGCAGTTCCCGGACAGCCGCGAACACCGGGGAGCTGTTTTTT
>NA|TRBD1|TRBV20-1|TRBJ2-7
CSARAGGEVDEQYF
TGCAGTGCTAGGGCAGGGGGCGAAGTGGACGAGCAGTACTTC
>NA|NA|TRBV5-6|TRBJ1-5
CASSLHGSNQPQHF
TGTGCCAGCAGTTTACACGGAAGCAATCAGCCCCAGCATTTT
>once|TRBD1|TRBV7-9|TRBJ1-2
CASSPGGGTGGHGYTF
TGTGCCAGCAGCCCCGGGGGAGGGACAGGAGGTCATGGCTACACCTTC